The entry below describes one T cell receptor beta chain. What it binds is not known. The CDR3 has 14 residues. Germline V CDR1 and CDR2: SQVTM, ANQGSEA. Researchers collected more than 2 ml of blood per donor. UMIs incorporating a 6-nucleotide sample barcode were appended by means of template switching. TCRdb reanalyzed the 5' RACE reads, giving one entry per CDR3 protein sequence and no DNA. The sample table sets out 310,000 or so distinct CDR3 sequences. These data come from a study of monozygotic twins with inflammatory bowel disease. Study-wide results and limits: Lower sharing of clonotypes with other individuals was seen in IBD patients than in healthy twins. This was most marked in patients showing signs of disease activity. Limited power may explain why concordant and discordant twins showed no difference in repertoire similarity.

This chain uses TRBV29-1 with TRBJ1-1; TCRdb selects TRBD1, and the lack of DNA leaves this call unchecked. Source material: blood. The receptor was derived from a human donor with ulcerative colitis or Crohn's disease, or a healthy co-twin of an affected twin (not recorded which). CDR3 sequence: CSGRDRGRTGEAFF.